This TCR beta chain came from a study of Tregs in tolerant kidney transplant recipients. Some clones are missing from TCRdb's copy, which holds only in-frame ones; the method was immunoSEQ multiplex PCR. The data hold around 120,000 clones, with around nine tenths observed a single time. Study-level points and caveats: This study did not directly address biological reproducibility. Expanding Tregs on activated donor B cells appeared to best identify donor-specific TCRbeta clones. Findings come from small patient numbers and require larger validation.

This clone was counted a single time. The antigen remains undetermined. The sequencing input was CD4+ T cells from blood. This clonotype originated in a human donor in good health.

The CDR3 loop is CASSADRGASTDTQYF. CDR3 sequence (DNA): TGTGCCAGTAGTGCTGACAGGGGCGCTAGCACAGATACGCAGTATTTT. The chain uses TRBV19 and TRBJ2-3; 8 bases map to TRBD1. V lost 5 bases to trimming and J lost 0 bases; unmatched junction nucleotides: 7. There are 16 residues in the CDR3. Germline CDR1 is LNHDA and CDR2 is SQIVND (reference sequence).